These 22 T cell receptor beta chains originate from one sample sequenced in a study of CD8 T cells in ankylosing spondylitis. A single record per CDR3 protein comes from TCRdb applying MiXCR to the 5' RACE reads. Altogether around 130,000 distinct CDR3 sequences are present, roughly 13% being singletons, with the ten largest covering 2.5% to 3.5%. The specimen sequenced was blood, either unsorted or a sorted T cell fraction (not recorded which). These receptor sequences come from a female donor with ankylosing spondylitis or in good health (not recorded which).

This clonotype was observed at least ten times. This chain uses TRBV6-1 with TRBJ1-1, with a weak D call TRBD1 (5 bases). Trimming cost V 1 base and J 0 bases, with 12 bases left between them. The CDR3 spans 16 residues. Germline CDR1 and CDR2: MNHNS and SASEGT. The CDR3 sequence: CASSEVGLPLNTEAFF. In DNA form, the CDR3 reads TGTGCCAGCAGTGAAGTGGGACTTCCATTGAACACTGAAGCTTTCTTT.

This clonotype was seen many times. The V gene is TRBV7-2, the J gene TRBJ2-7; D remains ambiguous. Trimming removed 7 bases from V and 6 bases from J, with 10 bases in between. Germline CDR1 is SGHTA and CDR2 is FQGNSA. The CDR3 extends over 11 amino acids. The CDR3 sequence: CASNNLGEQYF. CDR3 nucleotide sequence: TGTGCCAGCAACAACTTGGGCGAGCAGTACTTC. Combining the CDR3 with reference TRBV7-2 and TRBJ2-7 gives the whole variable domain GAGVSQSPSNKVTEKGKDVELRCDPISGHTALYWYRQSLGQGLEFLIYFQGNSAPDKSGLPSDRFSAERTGGSVSTLTIQRTQQEDSAVYLCASNNLGEQYFGPGTRLTVT.

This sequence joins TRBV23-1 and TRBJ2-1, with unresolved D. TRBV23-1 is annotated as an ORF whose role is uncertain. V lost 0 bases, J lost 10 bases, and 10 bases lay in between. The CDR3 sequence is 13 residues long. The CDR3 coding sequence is TGCGCCAGCAGTCAATCATCCCCTCGGGAGCAGTTCTTC. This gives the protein CASSQSSPREQFF.

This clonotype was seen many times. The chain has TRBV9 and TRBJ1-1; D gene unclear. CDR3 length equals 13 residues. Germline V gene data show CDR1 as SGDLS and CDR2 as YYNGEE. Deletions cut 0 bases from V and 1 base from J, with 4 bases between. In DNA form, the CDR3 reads TGTGCCAGCAGCGTAGCGGGGAACACTGAAGCTTTCTTT. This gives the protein CASSVAGNTEAFF.

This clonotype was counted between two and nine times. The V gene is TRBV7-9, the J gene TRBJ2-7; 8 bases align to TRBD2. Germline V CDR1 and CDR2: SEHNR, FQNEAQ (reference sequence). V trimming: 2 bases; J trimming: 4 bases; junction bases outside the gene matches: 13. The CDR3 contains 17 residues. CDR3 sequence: CASSLREGGGEAYEQYF. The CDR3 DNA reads TGTGCCAGCAGCTTACGGGAGGGGGGCGGAGAGGCTTACGAGCAGTACTTC. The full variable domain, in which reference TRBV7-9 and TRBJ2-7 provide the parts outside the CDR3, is DTGVSQNPRHKITKRGQNVTFRCDPISEHNRLYWYRQTLGQGPEFLTYFQNEAQLEKSRLLSDRFSAERPKGSFSTLEIQRTEQGDSAMYLCASSLREGGGEAYEQYFGPGTRLTVT.

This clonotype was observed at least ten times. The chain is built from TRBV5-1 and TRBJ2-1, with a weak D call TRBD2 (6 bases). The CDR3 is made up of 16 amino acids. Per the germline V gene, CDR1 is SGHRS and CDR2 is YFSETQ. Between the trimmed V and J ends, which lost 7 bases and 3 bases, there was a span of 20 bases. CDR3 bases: TGCGCCAGCCGGACCCCGGGGGTCCGATTCTACAATGAGCAGTTCTTC. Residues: CASRTPGVRFYNEQFF. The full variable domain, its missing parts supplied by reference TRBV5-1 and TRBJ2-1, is KAGVTQTPRYLIKTRGQQVTLSCSPISGHRSVSWYQQTPGQGLQFLFEYFSETQRNKGNFPGRFSGRQFSNSRSEMNVSTLELGDSALYLCASRTPGVRFYNEQFFGPGTRLTVL.

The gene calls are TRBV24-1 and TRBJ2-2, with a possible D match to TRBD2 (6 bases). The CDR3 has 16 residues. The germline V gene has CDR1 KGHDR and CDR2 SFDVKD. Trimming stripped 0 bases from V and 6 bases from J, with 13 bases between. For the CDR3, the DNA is TGTGCCACCAGTGATTTGCGGCTAGCGCGTCCCGGGGAGCTGTTTTTT. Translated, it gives CATSDLRLARPGELFF.

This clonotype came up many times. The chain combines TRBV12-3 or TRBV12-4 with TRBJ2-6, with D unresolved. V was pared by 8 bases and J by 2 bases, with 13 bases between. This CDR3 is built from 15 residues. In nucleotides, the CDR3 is TGTGCCAGCTTCCAGGACCGAACTGGGGCCAACGTCCTGACTTTC. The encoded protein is CASFQDRTGANVLTF.

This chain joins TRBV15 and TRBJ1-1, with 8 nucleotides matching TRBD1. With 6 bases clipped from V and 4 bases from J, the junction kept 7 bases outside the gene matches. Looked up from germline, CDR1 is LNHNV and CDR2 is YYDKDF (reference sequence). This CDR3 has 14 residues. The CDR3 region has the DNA TGTGCCACCAGAGAAATGACAGGGGTCACTGAAGCTTTCTTT. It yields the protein CATREMTGVTEAFF.

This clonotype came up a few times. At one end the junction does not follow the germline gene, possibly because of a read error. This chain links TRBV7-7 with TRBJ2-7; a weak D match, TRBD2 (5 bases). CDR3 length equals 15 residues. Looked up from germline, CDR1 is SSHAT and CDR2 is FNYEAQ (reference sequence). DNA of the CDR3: TGTGCTAGCAGCTTAGGTAGCGACGCCTTCTACGAGCAGTACTTC. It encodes CASSLGSDAFYEQYF.

In DNA, the CDR3 is TGTGCCACCAGCAGAGCAAGCGGTGAAGCTTTCTTT. This gives the protein CATSRASGEAFF. The V and J genes are TRBV15 and TRBJ1-1, with no clear D. The CDR3 covers 12 residues. Trimming cost V 1 base and J 7 bases, with 7 bases left between them. In germline, CDR1 is LNHNV, CDR2 YYDKDF (reference sequence).

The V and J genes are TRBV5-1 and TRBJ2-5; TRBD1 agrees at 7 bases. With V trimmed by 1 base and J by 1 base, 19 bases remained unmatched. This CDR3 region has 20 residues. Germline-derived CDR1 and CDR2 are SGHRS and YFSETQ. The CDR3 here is CASSLNRARNDRDPQETQYF. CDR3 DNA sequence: TGCGCCAGCAGCTTGAATCGGGCCCGCAATGACAGGGACCCCCAAGAGACCCAGTACTTC.

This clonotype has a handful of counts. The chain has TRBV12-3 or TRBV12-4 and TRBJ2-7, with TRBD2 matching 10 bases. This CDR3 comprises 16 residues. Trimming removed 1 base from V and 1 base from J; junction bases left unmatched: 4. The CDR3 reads CASSLGNSGGSYEQYF. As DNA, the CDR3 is TGTGCCAGCAGTTTAGGTAATAGCGGGGGGTCCTACGAGCAGTACTTC.

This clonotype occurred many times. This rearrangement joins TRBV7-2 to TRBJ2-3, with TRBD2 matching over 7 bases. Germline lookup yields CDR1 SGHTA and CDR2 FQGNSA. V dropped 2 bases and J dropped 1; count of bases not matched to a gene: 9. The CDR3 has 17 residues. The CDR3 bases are TGTGCCAGCAGCTTAAAAGTCGGCGGGGGTGGCACAGATACGCAGTATTTT. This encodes CASSLKVGGGGTDTQYF.

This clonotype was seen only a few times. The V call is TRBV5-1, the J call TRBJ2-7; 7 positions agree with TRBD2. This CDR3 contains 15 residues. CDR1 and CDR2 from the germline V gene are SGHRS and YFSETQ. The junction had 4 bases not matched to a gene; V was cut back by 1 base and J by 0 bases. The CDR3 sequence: CASSLWGGISYEQYF. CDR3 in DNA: TGCGCCAGCAGCTTGTGGGGGGGTATCTCCTACGAGCAGTACTTC.

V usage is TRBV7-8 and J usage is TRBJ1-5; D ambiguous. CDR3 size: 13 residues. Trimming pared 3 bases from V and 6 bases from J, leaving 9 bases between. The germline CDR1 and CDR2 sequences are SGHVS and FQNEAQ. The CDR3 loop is CASSLRVGQPQHF. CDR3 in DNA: TGTGCCAGCAGCTTGCGGGTTGGTCAGCCCCAGCATTTT.

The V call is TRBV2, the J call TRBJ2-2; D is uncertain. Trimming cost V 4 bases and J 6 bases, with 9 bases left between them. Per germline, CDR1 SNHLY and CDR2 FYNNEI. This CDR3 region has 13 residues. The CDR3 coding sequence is TGTGCCAGCAGTGGGTATTTGCCCGGGGAGCTGTTTTTT. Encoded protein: CASSGYLPGELFF.

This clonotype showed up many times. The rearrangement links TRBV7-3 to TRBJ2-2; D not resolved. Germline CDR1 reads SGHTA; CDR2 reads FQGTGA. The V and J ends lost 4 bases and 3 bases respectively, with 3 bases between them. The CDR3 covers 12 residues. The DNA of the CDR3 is TGTGCCAGCAGCTCCGACACCGGGGAGCTGTTTTTT. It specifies CASSSDTGELFF.

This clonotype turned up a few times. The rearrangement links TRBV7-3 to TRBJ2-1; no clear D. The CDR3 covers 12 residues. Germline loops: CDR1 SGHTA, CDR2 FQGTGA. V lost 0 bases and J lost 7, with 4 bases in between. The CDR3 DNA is TGTGCCAGCAGCTTAACGAGTAATGAGCAGTTCTTC. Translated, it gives CASSLTSNEQFF.

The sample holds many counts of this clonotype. The CDR3 region is CASSSTGTDTQYF. CDR3 nucleotide sequence: TGCGCCAGCAGCTCCACAGGGACAGATACGCAGTATTTT. The chain recombines TRBV5-1 with TRBJ2-3, with D possibly TRBD1 on 6 matching bases. V was cut by 3 bases and J by 3 bases, with 8 bases left in between. The V gene's germline CDR1 is SGHRS and CDR2 YFSETQ. The CDR3 covers 13 residues.

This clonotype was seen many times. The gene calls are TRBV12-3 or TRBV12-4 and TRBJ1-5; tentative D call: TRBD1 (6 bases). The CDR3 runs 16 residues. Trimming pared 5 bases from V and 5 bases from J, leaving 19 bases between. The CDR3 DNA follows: TGTGCCAGCAGTCTTAGGGGAGGGGGGAAAGATCAGCCCCAGCATTTT. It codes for CASSLRGGGKDQPQHF.

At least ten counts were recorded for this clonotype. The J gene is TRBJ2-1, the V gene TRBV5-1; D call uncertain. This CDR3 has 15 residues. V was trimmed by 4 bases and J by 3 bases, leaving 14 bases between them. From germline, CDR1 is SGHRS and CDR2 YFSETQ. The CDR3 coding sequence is TGCGCCAGCAGCGTTGACACGACCCTCTACAATGAGCAGTTCTTC. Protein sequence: CASSVDTTLYNEQFF.